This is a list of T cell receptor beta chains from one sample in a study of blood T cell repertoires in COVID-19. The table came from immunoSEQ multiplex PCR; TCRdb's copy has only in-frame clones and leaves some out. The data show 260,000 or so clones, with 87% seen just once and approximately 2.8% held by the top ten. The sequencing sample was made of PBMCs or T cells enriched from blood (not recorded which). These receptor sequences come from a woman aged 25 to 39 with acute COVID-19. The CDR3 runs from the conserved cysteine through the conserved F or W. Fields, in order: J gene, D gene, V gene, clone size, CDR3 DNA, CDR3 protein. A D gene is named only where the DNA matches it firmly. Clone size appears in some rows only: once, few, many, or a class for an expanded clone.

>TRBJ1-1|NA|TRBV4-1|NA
TGCGCCAGCAGCCCCCAGGGAGGGATGAACACTGAAGCTTTCTTT
CASSPQGGMNTEAFF
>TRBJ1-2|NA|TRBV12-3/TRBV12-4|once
TGTGCCAGCAGTTTAAGCCCTAGCTATGGCTACACCTTC
CASSLSPSYGYTF
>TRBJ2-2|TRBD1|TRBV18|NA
TGTGCCAGCTCACCCCGGACCCGGGACAGAAGCACCGGGGAGCTGTTTTTT
CASSPRTRDRSTGELFF
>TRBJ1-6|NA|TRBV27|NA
TGTGCCAGCAGTTTTGCCGGGGGGCGATCACCCCTCCACTTT
CASSFAGGRSPLHF
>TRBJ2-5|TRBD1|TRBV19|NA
TGTGCCAGTACGATCGGACAGGGACAAGAGACCCAGTACTTC
CASTIGQGQETQYF
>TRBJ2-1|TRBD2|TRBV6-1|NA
TGTGCCAGCAGTGTAGAGACTAGCGGAGGAAGTGAGCAGTTCTTC
CASSVETSGGSEQFF
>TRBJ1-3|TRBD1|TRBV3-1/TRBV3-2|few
TGTGCCAGCAGCCAAGTCCACAGGGGCTCTGGAAACACCATATATTTT
CASSQVHRGSGNTIYF
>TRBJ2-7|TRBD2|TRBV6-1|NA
TGTGCCAGCAGTGAGTCTGGAGGCGGGGGGGCCTACGAGCAGTACTTC
CASSESGGGGAYEQYF
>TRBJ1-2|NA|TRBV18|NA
TGTGCCAGCTCCCCGAGGGAAAGGGACTATGGCTACACCTTC
CASSPRERDYGYTF
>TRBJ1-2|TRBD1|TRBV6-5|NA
TGTGCCAGCAGGAAGATCGTACAGGGGTATGGCTACACCTTC
CASRKIVQGYGYTF
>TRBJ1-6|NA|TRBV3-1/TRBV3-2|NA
TGTGCCAGCAGCCAAGAGACAGCTTATAATTCACCCCTCCACTTT
CASSQETAYNSPLHF
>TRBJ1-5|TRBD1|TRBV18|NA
TGTGCCAGCTCACCAGGGGACAGGAATCAGCCCCAGCATTTT
CASSPGDRNQPQHF
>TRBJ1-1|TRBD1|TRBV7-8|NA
TGTGCCAGCAGCCCCCTAGACAGGGAGGACACTGAAGCTTTCTTT
CASSPLDREDTEAFF
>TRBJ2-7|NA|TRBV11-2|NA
TGTGCCAGCAGCCCACAGGGTTACGAGCAGTACTTC
CASSPQGYEQYF
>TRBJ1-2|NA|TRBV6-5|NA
TGTGCCAGCAGCGACACCAATGGCTACACCTTC
CASSDTNGYTF
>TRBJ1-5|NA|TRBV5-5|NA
TGTGCCAGCAGCCTCCTTGACAGGAACAATCAGCCCCAGCATTTT
CASSLLDRNNQPQHF
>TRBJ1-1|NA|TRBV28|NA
TGTGCCAGCACCGTGAACACTGAAGCTTTCTTT
CASTVNTEAFF
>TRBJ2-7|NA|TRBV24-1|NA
TGTGCCACCAGTGATGGGGGGTACGAGCAGTACTTC
CATSDGGYEQYF
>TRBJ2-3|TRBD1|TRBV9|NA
TGTGCCAGCAGCGAGGCCCCGACAGGGCTTAACACAGATACGCAGTATTTT
CASSEAPTGLNTDTQYF
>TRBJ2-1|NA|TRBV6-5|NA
TGTGCCAGCAGTTGGACAGCGTACTCCTACAATGAGCAGTTCTTC
CASSWTAYSYNEQFF
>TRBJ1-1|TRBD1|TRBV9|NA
TGTGCCAGCAGCCCGGGACAGGGAGGGGCTGAAGCTTTCTTT
CASSPGQGGAEAFF
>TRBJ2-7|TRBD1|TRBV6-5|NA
TGTGCCAGCAGTACCAACAGGGGGCGCGAGCAGTACTTC
CASSTNRGREQYF
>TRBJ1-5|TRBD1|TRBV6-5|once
TGTGCCAGCAGTTACCCGACAGGGGGCAATCAGCCCCAGCATTTT
CASSYPTGGNQPQHF
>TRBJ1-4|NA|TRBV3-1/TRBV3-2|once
TGTGCCAGCAGCCCGGACTTTGCAACTAATGAAAAACTGTTTTTT
CASSPDFATNEKLFF
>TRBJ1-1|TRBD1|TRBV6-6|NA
TGTGCCAGCAGTCCAGGACAGGGAGGGACTGAAGCTTTCTTT
CASSPGQGGTEAFF
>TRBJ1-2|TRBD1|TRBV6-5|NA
TGTGCCAGCAGGGGCGACAGGGGGGATACCTATGGCTACACCTTC
CASRGDRGDTYGYTF
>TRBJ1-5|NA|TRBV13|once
TGTGCCAGCAGCCCCCCAGGGGTCAATCAGCCCCAGCATTTT
CASSPPGVNQPQHF
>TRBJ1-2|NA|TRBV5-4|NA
TGTGCCAGCAGCTCCCAATCTAACTATGGCTACACCTTC
CASSSQSNYGYTF
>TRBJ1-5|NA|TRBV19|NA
TGTGCCAGTAAGGGACAAGGGGGGGGTCGCCAGCCCCAGCATTTT
CASKGQGGGRQPQHF
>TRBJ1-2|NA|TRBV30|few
TGTGCCTGGAGGTCGACAGGATATGCCTATGGCTACACCTTC
CAWRSTGYAYGYTF
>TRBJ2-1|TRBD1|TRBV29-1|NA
TGCAGCGTTGAAGGGACAGGGAATGAGCAGTTCTTC
CSVEGTGNEQFF
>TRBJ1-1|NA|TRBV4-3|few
TGCGCCAGCAGCCGGGTAGGGAGGATGAACACTGAAGCTTTCTTT
CASSRVGRMNTEAFF
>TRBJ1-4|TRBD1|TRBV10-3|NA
TGTGCCATCAGTCTCGGACAGGGAGGTAATGAAAAACTGTTTTTT
CAISLGQGGNEKLFF
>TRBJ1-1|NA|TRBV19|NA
TGTGCCAGTAGTGAGCGGGGGGCACCCACTGAAGCTTTCTTT
CASSERGAPTEAFF
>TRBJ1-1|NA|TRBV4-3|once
TGCGCCAGCTCACCTGCTGGGGAGAAGATGAACACTGAAGCTTTCTTT
CASSPAGEKMNTEAFF
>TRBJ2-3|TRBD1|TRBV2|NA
TGTGCCAGCAGCGTTCGAACAGGGGGCAGGGATACGCAGTATTTT
CASSVRTGGRDTQYF
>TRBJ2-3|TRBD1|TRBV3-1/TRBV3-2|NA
TGTGCCAGCAGCCACTGGGACAGGGGGGATACGCAGTATTTT
CASSHWDRGDTQYF
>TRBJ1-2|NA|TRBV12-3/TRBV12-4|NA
TGTGCCAGCAGTTTAGCGGGCAATTATGGCTACACCTTC
CASSLAGNYGYTF
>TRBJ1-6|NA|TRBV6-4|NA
TGTGCCAGCAGTGACCGAGGGTGGAATTCACCCCTCCACTTT
CASSDRGWNSPLHF
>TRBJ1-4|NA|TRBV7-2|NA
TGTGCCAGCAGCCTTCAGGGTTTCGAAAAACTGTTTTTT
CASSLQGFEKLFF
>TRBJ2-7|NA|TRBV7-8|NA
TGTGCCAGCAGCTTAGGACCAGGGTTCCCCTACGAGCAGTACTTC
CASSLGPGFPYEQYF
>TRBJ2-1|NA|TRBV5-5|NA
TGTGCCAGCAGCTCTTTTACGGGGGTATTGGATGAGCAGTTCTTC
CASSSFTGVLDEQFF
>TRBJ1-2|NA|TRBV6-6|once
TGTGCCAGCAGTTCCGGACAGAACTATGGCTACACCTTC
CASSSGQNYGYTF
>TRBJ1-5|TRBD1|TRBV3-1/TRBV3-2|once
TGTGCCAGCAGCCGCGGAGGGACAGGGGCTAATCAGCCCCAGCATTTT
CASSRGGTGANQPQHF
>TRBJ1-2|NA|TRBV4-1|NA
TGCGCCAGCAGTTTTGGCGGCTATGGCTACACCTTC
CASSFGGYGYTF
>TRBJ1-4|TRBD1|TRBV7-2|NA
TGTGCCAGCAGCTTAGGGATTCCGGGACAGGGGGCAACTAATGAAAAACTGTTTTTT
CASSLGIPGQGATNEKLFF
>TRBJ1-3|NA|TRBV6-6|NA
TGTGCCAGCCGTCTAAGATGGTCCAGAAACTCTGGAAACACCATATATTTT
CASRLRWSRNSGNTIYF
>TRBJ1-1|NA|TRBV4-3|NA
TGCGCCAGCAGCCAAGCCCCCAGGGGACTGAACACTGAAGCTTTCTTT
CASSQAPRGLNTEAFF
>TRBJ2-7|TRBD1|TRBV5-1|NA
TGCGCCAGCAGCCTACAGGGGTCCTACGAGCAGTACTTC
CASSLQGSYEQYF
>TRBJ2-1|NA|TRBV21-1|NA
TGTGCCAGCAGCAAACATCCCTACAATGAGCAGTTCTTC
CASSKHPYNEQFF
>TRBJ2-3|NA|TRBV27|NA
TGTGCCAGCAGTTTATTTGCAGGGGTGGCCACAGATACGCAGTATTTT
CASSLFAGVATDTQYF
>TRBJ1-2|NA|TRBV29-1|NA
TGCAGCGTTGAAGTCGTCAGGGAAAGCTACACCTTC
CSVEVVRESYTF
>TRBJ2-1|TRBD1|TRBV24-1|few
TGTGCCACCAGCCCCAGGGGGTCCTACAATGAGCAGTTCTTC
CATSPRGSYNEQFF
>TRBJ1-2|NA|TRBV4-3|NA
TGCGCCAGCAGCCAAGCGGAAGGAGTCTATGGCTACACCTTC
CASSQAEGVYGYTF
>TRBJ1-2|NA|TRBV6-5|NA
TGTGCCAGCAGCCGCGGGACGGGGGGATACTATGGCTACACCTTC
CASSRGTGGYYGYTF
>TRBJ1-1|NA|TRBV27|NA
TGTGCCAGCAGTTTATCTTGGGGGCTGAACACTGAAGCTTTCTTT
CASSLSWGLNTEAFF
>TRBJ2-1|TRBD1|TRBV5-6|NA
TGTGCCAGCAGCTTGGCGGGGACAGGGGTCGGTGATGAGCAGTTCTTC
CASSLAGTGVGDEQFF
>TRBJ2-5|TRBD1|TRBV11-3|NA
TGTGCCAGCAGCTTAGGTCTGGGACAGAGTCAAGAGACCCAGTACTTC
CASSLGLGQSQETQYF
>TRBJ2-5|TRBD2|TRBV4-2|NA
TGTGCCAGCAGCCAAGAGGGGGGAGCGGGGCTTCAAGAGACCCAGTACTTC
CASSQEGGAGLQETQYF